This T cell receptor (beta chain) was recovered during a study of blood T cell repertoires in COVID-19. Across the whole study: Samples taken during acute and convalescent COVID-19 were collected in the United States, Italy and Spain.

As processed by the authors: Counts of nucleated cells, estimated from reference gene primer amplification, were obtained. Method: immunoSEQ multiplex PCR; TCRdb's copy keeps in-frame clones and lacks some. The V and J calls and clone size are taken from that table; D and trimming were inferred from the DNA. Among some 180,000 clones listed, roughly 91% were seen once. Trimming stripped 1 base from V and 3 bases from J, with 10 bases between. The CDR3 is made up of 15 amino acids. Germline-derived CDR1 and CDR2 are LGHDT and YNNKEL (reference sequence). The count of this clone is one. Sequenced input: peripheral blood. The receptor comes from a man aged 50 to 60 who had recovered from COVID-19. The V gene is TRBV3-1 (or the pseudogene TRBV3-2), the J gene TRBJ1-3; maybe TRBD1 (6 bases). CDR3 amino acids: CASSQGGGCGNTIYF. The CDR3, as DNA: TGTGCCAGCAGCCAAGGTGGGGGCTGTGGAAACACCATATATTTT.